The text below deals with one TCR beta chain. Its antigen is currently unknown. Clones were sequenced by immunoSEQ multiplex PCR, and TCRdb holds only the in-frame ones, with some missing. Counted here are under 15,000 clones, around 86% occurring once; the ten biggest clones make up 5% to 7%. Repertoires were sampled repeatedly during chemoradiotherapy. The sample comes from a study of chemoradiotherapy in HPV16-positive cancers. Findings and caveats of the study: The functional HPV-specific definition rests on just a couple of HPV16-positive patients.

The CDR3 sequence is 17 residues long. This clonotype was obtained from a human donor with HPV-associated anogenital cancer. This chain links TRBV21-1 with TRBJ1-5. TRBV21-1 is assigned pseudogene status. Sequencing used blood, obtained from a patient who underwent chemoradiotherapy. CDR3 sequence (DNA): TGTGCCAGCAGAACCTGCGGGGGGGCCTATAGCAATCAGCCCCAGCATTTT. Its translation: CASRTCGGAYSNQPQHF.